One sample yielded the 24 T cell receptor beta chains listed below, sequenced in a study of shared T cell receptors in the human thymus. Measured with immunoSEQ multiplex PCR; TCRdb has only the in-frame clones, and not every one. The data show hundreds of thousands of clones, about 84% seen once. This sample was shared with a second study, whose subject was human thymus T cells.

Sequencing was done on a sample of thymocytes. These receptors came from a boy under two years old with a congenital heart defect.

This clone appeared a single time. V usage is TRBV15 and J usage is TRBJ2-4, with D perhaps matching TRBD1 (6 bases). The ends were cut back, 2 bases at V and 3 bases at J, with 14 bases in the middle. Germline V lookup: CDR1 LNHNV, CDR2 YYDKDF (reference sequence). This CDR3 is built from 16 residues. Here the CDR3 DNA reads TGTGCCACCAGCAGACCCCAGGGGACGGGCAAAAACATTCAGTACTTC. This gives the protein CATSRPQGTGKNIQYF.

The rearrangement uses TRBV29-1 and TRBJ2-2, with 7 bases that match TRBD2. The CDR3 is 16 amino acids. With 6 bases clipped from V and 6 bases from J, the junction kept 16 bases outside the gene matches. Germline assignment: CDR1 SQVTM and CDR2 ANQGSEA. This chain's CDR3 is CSVITGLGEKAGELFF. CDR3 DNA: TGCAGCGTCATCACCGGACTAGGAGAAAAGGCCGGGGAGCTGTTTTTT.

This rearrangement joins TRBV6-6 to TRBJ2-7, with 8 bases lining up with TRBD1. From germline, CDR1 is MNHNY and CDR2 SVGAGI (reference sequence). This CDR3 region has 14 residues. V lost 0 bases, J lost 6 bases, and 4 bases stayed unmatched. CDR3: CASSYSKQGGEQYF. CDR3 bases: TGTGCCAGCAGTTACTCTAAACAGGGGGGCGAGCAGTACTTC.

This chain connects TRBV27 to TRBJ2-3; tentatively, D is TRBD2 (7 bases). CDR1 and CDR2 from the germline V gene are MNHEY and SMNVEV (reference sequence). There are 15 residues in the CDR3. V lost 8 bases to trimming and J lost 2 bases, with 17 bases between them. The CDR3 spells CASPERGGPTDTQYF. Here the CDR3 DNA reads TGTGCCAGCCCGGAGAGGGGGGGGCCCACAGATACGCAGTATTTT.

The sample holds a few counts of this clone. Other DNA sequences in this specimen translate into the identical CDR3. This CDR3 is CAISESRGRVTEAFF. The CDR3 DNA follows: TGTGCCATCAGTGAGTCGAGGGGGCGGGTCACTGAAGCTTTCTTT. The chain combines TRBV10-3 with TRBJ1-1; 7 positions agree with TRBD1. The germline V gene has CDR1 ENHRY and CDR2 SYGVKD. The length of the CDR3 is 15 residues. With 0 bases clipped from V and 4 bases from J, the junction kept 5 bases outside the gene matches.

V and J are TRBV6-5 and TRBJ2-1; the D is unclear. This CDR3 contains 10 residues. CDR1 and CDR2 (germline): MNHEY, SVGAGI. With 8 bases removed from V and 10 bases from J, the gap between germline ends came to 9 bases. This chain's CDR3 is CASGQREQFF. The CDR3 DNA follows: TGTGCCAGCGGTCAGAGGGAGCAGTTCTTC.

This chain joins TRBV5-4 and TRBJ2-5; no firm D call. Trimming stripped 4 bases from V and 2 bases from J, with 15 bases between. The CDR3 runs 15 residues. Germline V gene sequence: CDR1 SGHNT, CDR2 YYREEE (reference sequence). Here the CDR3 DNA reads TGTGCCAGCAGCCCCCCTCCATCCAGTCAAGAGACCCAGTACTTC. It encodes CASSPPPSSQETQYF.

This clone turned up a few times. The CDR3 loop reads CAVEGRPSRWKGAQETQYF. For the CDR3, the DNA is TGTGCCGTAGAGGGGCGGCCGAGTCGCTGGAAGGGGGCCCAAGAGACCCAGTACTTC. V is TRBV7-9 and J is TRBJ2-5, with 7 bases lining up with TRBD1. In germline, CDR1 is SEHNR, CDR2 FQNEAQ (reference sequence). Trimming removed 11 bases from V and 1 base from J; junction bases left unmatched: 25. This CDR3 region has 19 residues.

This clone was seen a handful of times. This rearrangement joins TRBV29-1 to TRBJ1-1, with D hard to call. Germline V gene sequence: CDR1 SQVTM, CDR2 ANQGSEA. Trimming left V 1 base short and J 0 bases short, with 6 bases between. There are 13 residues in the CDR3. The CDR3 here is CSVEGRMNTEAFF. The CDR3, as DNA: TGCAGCGTTGAAGGCAGGATGAACACTGAAGCTTTCTTT.

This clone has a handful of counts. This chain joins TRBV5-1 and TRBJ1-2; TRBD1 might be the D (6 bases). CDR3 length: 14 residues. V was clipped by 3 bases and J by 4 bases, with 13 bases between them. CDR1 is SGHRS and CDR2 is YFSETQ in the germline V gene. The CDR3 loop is CASSYLRGGYGYTF. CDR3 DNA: TGCGCCAGCAGCTACCTTAGGGGGGGCTATGGCTACACCTTC.

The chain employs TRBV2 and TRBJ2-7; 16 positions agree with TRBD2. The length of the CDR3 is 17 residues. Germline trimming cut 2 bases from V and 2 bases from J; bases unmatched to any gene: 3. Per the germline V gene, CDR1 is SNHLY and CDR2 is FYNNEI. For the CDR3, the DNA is TGTGCCAGCAGTGAAACGGGGACTAGCGGGAGGGCCTACGAGCAGTACTTC. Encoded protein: CASSETGTSGRAYEQYF.

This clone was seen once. This CDR3 reads CATSSGRGSGTALNYGYTF. CDR3 sequence (DNA): TGTGCCACCAGCAGCGGAAGGGGGTCCGGGACAGCTCTAAACTATGGCTACACCTTC. This chain uses TRBV15 with TRBJ1-2, with 7 positions matching TRBD1. V trimming: 3 bases; J trimming: 2 bases; junction bases outside the gene matches: 18. This CDR3 is built from 19 residues. From germline, CDR1 is LNHNV and CDR2 YYDKDF (reference sequence).

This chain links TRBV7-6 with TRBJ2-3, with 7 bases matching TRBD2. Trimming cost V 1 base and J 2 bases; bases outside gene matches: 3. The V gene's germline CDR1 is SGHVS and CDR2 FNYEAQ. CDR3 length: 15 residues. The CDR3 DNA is TGTGCCAGCAGCTTAGGCGGGAGCCCCACAGATACGCAGTATTTT. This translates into CASSLGGSPTDTQYF.

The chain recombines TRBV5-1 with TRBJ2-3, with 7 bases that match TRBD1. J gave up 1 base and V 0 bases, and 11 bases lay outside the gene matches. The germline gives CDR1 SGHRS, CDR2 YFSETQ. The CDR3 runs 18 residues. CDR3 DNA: TGCGCCAGCAGCTTGGAGGGGGCCTCGGCGCGGGGCACAGATACGCAGTATTTT. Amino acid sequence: CASSLEGASARGTDTQYF.

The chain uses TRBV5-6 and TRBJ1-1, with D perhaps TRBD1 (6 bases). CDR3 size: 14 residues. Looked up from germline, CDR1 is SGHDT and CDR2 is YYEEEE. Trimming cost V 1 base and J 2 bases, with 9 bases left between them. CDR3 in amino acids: CASSLWTANTEAFF. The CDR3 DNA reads TGTGCCAGCAGCTTGTGGACAGCCAACACTGAAGCTTTCTTT.

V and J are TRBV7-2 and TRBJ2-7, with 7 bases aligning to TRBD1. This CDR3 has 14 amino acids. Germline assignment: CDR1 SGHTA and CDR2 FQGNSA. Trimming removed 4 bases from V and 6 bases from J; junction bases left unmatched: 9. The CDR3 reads CASSSPGQAGEQYF. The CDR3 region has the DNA TGTGCCAGCAGCTCACCTGGACAGGCGGGCGAGCAGTACTTC.

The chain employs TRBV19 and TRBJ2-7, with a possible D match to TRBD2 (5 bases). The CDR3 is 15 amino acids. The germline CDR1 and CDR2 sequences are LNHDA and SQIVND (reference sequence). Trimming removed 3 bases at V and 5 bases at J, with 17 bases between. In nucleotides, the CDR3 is TGTGCCAGTAGTATTGGCGGGCGGGCGTCTGACGAGCAGTACTTC. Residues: CASSIGGRASDEQYF.

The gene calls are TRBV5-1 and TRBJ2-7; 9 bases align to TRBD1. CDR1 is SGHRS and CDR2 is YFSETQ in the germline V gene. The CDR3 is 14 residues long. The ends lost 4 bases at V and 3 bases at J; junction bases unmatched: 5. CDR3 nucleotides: TGCGCCAGCAGCCTGGACAGGGGCAACTACGAGCAGTACTTC. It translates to CASSLDRGNYEQYF. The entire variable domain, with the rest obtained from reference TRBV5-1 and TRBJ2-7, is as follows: KAGVTQTPRYLIKTRGQQVTLSCSPISGHRSVSWYQQTPGQGLQFLFEYFSETQRNKGNFPGRFSGRQFSNSRSEMNVSTLELGDSALYLCASSLDRGNYEQYFGPGTRLTVT.

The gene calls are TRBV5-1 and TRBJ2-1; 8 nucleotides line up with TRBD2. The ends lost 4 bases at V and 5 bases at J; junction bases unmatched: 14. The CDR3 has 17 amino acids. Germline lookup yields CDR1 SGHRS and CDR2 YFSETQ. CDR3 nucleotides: TGCGCCAGCAGCGTGGCAAGAGCGGGAGTGGTCCACAATGAGCAGTTCTTC. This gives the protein CASSVARAGVVHNEQFF. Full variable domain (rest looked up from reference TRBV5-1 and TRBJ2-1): KAGVTQTPRYLIKTRGQQVTLSCSPISGHRSVSWYQQTPGQGLQFLFEYFSETQRNKGNFPGRFSGRQFSNSRSEMNVSTLELGDSALYLCASSVARAGVVHNEQFFGPGTRLTVL.

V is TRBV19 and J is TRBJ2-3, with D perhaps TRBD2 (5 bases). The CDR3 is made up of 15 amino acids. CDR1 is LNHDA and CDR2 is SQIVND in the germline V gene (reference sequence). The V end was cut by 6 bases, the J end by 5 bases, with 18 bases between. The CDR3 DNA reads TGTGCCAGTAGATGGGTGGCCGCCGGAGGAGATACGCAGTATTTT. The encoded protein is CASRWVAAGGDTQYF.

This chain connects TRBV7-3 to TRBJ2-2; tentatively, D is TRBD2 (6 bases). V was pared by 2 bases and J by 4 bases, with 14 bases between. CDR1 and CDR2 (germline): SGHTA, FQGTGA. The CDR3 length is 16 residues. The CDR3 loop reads CASSLGGLASTGELFF. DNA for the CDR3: TGTGCCAGCAGCTTAGGAGGTCTAGCGAGCACCGGGGAGCTGTTTTTT.

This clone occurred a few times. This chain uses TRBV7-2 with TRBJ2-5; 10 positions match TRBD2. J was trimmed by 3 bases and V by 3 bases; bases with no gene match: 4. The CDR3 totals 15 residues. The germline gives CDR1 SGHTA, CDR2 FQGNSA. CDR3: CASSFLAGEEETQYF. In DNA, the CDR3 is TGTGCCAGCAGCTTCCTAGCGGGAGAGGAAGAGACCCAGTACTTC.

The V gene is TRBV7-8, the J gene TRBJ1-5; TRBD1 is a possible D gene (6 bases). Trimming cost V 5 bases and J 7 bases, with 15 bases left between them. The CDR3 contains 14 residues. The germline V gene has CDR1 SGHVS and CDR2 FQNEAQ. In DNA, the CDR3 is TGTGCCAGCAGCCCCGAGGGGGGGGGACAGCCCCAGCATTTT. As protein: CASSPEGGGQPQHF.

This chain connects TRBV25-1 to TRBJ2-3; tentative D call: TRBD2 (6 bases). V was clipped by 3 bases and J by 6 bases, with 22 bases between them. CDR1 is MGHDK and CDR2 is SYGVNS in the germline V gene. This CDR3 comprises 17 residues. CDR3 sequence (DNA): TGTGCCAGCAGTGATGTTGGCTTGGCGGGAAGTGATGATACGCAGTATTTT. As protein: CASSDVGLAGSDDTQYF.